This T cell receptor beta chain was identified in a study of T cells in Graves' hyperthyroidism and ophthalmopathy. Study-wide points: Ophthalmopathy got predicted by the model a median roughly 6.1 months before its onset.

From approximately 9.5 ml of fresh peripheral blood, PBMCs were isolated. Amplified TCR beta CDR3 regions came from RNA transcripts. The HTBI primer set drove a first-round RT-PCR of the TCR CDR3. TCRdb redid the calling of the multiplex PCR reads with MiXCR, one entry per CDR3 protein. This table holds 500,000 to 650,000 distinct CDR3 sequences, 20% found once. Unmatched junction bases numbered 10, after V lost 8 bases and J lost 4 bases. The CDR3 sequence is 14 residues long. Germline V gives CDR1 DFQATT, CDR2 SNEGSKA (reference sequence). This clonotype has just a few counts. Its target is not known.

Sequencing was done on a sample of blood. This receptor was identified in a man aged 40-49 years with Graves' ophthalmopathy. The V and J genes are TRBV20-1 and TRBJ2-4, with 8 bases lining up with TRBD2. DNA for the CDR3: TGCAGTAGTCCAACGGGGGGGGCTAAAAACATTCAGTACTTC. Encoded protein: CSSPTGGAKNIQYF.